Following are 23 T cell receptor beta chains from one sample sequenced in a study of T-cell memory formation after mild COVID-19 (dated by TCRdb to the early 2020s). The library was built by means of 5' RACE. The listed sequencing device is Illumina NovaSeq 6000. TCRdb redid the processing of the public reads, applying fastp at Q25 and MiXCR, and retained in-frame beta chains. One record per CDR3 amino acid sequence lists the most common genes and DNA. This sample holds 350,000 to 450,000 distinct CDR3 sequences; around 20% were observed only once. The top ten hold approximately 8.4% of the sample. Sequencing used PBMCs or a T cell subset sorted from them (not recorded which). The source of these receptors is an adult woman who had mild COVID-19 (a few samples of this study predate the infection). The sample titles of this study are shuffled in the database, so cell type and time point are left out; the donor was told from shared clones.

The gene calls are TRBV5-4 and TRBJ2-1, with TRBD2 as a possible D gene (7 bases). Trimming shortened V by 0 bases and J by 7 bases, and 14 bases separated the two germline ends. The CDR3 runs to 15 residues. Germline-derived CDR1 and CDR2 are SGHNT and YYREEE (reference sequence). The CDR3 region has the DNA TGTGCCAGCAGCTTGGCGGGGGGCGAAGGAAATGAGCAGTTCTTC. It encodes CASSLAGGEGNEQFF.

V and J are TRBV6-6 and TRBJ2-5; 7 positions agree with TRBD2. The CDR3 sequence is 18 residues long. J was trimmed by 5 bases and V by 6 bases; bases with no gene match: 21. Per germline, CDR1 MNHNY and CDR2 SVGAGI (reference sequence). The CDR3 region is CASSRLQPTSQLGETQYF. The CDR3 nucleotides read TGTGCCAGCAGCCGCCTACAGCCGACTAGCCAACTTGGGGAGACCCAGTACTTC.

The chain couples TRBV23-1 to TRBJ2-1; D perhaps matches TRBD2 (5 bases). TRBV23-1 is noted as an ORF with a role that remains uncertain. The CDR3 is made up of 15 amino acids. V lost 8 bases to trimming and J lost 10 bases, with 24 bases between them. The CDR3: CASSITRQPGKEQFF. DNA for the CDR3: TGCGCCAGCTCCATTACCAGGCAGCCCGGGAAGGAGCAGTTCTTC.

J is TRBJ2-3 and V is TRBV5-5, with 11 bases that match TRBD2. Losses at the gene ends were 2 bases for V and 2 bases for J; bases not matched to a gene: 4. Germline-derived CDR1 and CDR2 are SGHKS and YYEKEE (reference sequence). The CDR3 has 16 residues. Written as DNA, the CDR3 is TGTGCCAGCAGCTTAGTACTAGCGGGGGCCACAGATACGCAGTATTTT. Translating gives CASSLVLAGATDTQYF.

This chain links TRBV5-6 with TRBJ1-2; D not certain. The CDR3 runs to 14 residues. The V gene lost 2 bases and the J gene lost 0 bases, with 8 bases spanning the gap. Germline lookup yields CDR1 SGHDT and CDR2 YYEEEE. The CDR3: CASSFESANYGYTF. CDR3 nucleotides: TGTGCCAGCAGCTTCGAATCTGCTAACTATGGCTACACCTTC.

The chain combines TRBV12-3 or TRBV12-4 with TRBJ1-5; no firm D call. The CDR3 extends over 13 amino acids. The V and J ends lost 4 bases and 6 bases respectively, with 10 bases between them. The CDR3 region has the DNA TGTGCCAGCAGTTCACAGACTCTTCAGCCCCAGCATTTT. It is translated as CASSSQTLQPQHF.

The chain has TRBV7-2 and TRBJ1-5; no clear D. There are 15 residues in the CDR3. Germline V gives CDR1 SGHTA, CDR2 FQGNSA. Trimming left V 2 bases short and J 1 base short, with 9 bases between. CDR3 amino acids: CASSLSVASNQPQHF. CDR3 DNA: TGTGCCAGCAGCTTATCCGTCGCCAGCAATCAGCCCCAGCATTTT. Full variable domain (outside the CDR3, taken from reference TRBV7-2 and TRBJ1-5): GAGVSQSPSNKVTEKGKDVELRCDPISGHTALYWYRQSLGQGLEFLIYFQGNSAPDKSGLPSDRFSAERTGGSVSTLTIQRTQQEDSAVYLCASSLSVASNQPQHFGDGTRLSIL.

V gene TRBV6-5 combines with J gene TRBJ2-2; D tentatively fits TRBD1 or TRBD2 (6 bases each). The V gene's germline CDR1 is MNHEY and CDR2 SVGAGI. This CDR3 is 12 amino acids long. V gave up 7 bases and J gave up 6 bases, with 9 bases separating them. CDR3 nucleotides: TGTGCCAGCAACAGGGAGGCCGGGGAGCTGTTTTTT. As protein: CASNREAGELFF.

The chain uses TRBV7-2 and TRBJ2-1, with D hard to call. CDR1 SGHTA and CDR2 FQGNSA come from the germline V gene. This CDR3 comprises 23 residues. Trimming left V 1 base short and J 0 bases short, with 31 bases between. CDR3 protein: CASSLGQAGGGLKKASSYNEQFF. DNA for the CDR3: TGTGCCAGCAGCTTAGGTCAGGCAGGCGGCGGCCTCAAAAAGGCCAGCTCCTACAATGAGCAGTTCTTC.

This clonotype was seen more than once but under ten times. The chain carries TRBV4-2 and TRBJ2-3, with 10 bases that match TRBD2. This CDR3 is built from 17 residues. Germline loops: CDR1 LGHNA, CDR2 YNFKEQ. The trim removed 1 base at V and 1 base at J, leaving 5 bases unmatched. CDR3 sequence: CASSQGQAGGGTDTQYF. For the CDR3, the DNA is TGTGCCAGCAGCCAAGGTCAAGCGGGAGGGGGCACAGATACGCAGTATTTT.

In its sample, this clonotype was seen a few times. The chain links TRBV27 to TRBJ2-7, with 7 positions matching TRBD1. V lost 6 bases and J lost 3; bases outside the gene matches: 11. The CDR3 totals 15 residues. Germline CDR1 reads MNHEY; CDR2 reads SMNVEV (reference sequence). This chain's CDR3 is CASSLYQGDHYEQYF. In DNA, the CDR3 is TGTGCCAGCAGCCTCTACCAGGGGGATCACTACGAGCAGTACTTC.

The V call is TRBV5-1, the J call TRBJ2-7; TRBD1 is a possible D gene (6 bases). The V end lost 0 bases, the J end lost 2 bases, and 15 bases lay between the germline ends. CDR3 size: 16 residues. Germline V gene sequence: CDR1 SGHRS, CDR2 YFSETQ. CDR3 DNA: TGCGCCAGCAGCTTGGCCCTGTCAGGGGCCACCTACGAGCAGTACTTC. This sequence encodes CASSLALSGATYEQYF.

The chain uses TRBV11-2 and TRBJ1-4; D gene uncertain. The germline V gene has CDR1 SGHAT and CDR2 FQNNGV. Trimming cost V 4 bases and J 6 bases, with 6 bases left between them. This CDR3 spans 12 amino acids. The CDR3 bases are TGTGCCAGCAGCTCCGAGGATGAAAAACTGTTTTTT. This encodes CASSSEDEKLFF.

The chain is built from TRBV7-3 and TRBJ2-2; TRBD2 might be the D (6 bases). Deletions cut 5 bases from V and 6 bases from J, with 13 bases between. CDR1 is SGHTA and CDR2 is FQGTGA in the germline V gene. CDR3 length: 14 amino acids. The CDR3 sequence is CASSHGGVSGELFF. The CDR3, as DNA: TGTGCCAGCAGCCACGGAGGGGTGTCCGGGGAGCTGTTTTTT.

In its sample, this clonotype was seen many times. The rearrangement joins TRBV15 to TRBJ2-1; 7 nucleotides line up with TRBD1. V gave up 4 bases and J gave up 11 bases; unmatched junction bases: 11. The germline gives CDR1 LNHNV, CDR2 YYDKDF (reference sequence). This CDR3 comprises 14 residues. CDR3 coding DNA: TGTGCCACCAGCACCACCCCGACAGGGTCGAAGCAGTTCTTC. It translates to CATSTTPTGSKQFF.

The chain's CDR3 is CASSAPGGVRTDTQYF. The CDR3 DNA reads as TGTGCCAGCAGCGCCCCGGGAGGGGTTCGCACAGATACGCAGTATTTT. The chain uses TRBV9 and TRBJ2-3, with 8 bases that match TRBD2. Germline lookup yields CDR1 SGDLS and CDR2 YYNGEE. The length of the CDR3 is 16 residues. The V gene end was trimmed by 3 bases and the J gene end by 1 base; junction bases not matched to a gene: 7.

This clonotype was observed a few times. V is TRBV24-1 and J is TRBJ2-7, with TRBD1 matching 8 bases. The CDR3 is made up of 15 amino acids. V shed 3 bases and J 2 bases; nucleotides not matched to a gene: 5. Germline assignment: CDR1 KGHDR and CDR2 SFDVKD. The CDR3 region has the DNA TGTGCCACCAGTGATGACAGGGGCCCCCCCTACGAGCAGTACTTC. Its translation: CATSDDRGPPYEQYF.

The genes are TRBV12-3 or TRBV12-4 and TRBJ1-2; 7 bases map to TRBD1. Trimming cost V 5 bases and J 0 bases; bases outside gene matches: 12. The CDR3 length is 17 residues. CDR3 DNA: TGTGCCAGCAGTATCTCCGCCAGGGGGGTTTCTAACTATGGCTACACCTTC. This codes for CASSISARGVSNYGYTF.

This chain's CDR3 is CASNRGGGTEAFF. The DNA for the CDR3 is TGTGCCAGCAACCGAGGGGGGGGAACTGAAGCTTTCTTT. The chain recombines TRBV3-1 with TRBJ1-1, with a possible D match to TRBD1 (6 bases). CDR1 and CDR2 (germline): LGHDT, YNNKEL (reference sequence). The V end was cut by 7 bases, the J end by 5 bases, with 14 bases between. This CDR3 has 13 residues.

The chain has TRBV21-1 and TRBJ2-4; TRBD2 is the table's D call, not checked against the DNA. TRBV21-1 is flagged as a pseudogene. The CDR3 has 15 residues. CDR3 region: CASGGGIIAKNIQYF. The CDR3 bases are TGTGCCAGCGGGGGAGGTATTATAGCCAAAAACATTCAGTACTTC.

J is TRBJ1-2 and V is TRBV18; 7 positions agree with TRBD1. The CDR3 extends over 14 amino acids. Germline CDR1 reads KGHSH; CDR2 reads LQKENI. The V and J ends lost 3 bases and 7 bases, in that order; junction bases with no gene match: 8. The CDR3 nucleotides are TGTGCCAGCTCACCCTCACAGGGGATCGCTGGCTACACCTTC. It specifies CASSPSQGIAGYTF.

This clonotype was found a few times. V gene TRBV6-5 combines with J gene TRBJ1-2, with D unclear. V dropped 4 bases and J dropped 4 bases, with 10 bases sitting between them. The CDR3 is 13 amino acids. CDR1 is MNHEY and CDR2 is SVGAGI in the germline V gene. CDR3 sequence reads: CASSLLGFYGYTF. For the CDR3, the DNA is TGTGCCAGCAGTTTGTTGGGGTTCTATGGCTACACCTTC.

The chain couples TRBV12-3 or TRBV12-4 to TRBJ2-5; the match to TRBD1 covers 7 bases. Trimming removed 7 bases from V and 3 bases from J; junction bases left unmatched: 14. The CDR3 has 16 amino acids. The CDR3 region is CASTPDRSGQKETQYF. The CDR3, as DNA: TGTGCCAGCACCCCGGACAGGTCCGGCCAAAAAGAGACCCAGTACTTC.